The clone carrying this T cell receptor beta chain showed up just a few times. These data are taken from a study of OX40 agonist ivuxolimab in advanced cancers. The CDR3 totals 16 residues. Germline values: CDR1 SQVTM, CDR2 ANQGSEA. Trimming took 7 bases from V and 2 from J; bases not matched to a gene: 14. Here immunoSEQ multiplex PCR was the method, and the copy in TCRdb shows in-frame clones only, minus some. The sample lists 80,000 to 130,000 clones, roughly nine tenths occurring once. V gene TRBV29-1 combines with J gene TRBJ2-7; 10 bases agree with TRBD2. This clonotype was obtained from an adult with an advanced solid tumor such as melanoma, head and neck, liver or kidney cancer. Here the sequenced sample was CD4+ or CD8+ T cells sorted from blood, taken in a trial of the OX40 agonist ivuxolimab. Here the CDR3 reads CSAGGLAGVLPYEQYF. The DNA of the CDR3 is TGCAGCGCAGGGGGGCTAGCGGGAGTTCTACCCTACGAGCAGTACTTC.